One sample yielded the 27 T cell receptor beta chains listed below, sequenced in a study of early T cells in non-severe SARS-CoV-2 infection. TCRdb itself ran the 5' RACE reads through MiXCR, one entry per CDR3 protein. Of 20,000 to 25,000 distinct CDR3 sequences detected, 4.5% to 6% appear once; the ten largest clones hold around 4.1%. Input material: whole blood. These receptors all stem from an adult who was a healthcare worker with PCR-confirmed SARS-CoV-2 infection or an uninfected control (not recorded which).

The gene calls are TRBV12-3 or TRBV12-4 and TRBJ1-3, with D unresolved. V was shortened by 2 bases and J by 2 bases, with 19 bases between the two germline ends. This CDR3 is 18 amino acids long. The CDR3 sequence is CASSLLPLRQPPGNTIYF. CDR3 coding DNA: TGTGCCAGCAGTTTACTCCCCCTGAGGCAACCCCCTGGAAACACCATATATTTT.

This clonotype has a handful of counts. CDR3 DNA sequence: TGTGCCAGCAGCCTGGACAGGGGGGAAGGTAATCAGCCCCAGCATTTT. It encodes CASSLDRGEGNQPQHF. This rearrangement joins TRBV12-3 or TRBV12-4 to TRBJ1-5; TRBD1 agrees at 10 bases. Unmatched junction bases numbered 9, after V lost 6 bases and J lost 4 bases. The CDR3 is 16 residues long.

In this sample, this clonotype turned up many times. CDR3 sequence: CASSPASGQGGGELFF. In DNA form, the CDR3 reads TGTGCCAGCAGTCCTGCTTCGGGACAGGGCGGCGGGGAGCTGTTTTTT. The chain uses TRBV12-3 or TRBV12-4 and TRBJ2-2, with 9 bases that match TRBD1. The CDR3 has 16 residues. With 5 bases clipped from V and 7 bases from J, the junction kept 11 bases outside the gene matches.

Sample share makes this clonotype medium-sized. The chain is built from TRBV6-5 and TRBJ2-3, with 9 positions matching TRBD2. The CDR3 is 14 residues long. Germline loops: CDR1 MNHEY, CDR2 SVGAGI. J lost 6 bases, V lost 8 bases, and 9 bases had no gene match. In DNA form, the CDR3 reads TGTGCCAGCGGGAGGGGAGCGGGGGGCGATACGCAGTATTTT. This gives the protein CASGRGAGGDTQYF.

This clonotype was picked up a small number of times. The V call is TRBV11-2, the J call TRBJ2-7; tentatively, D is TRBD2 (5 bases). The CDR3 contains 12 residues. Looked up from germline, CDR1 is SGHAT and CDR2 is FQNNGV. V was cut by 5 bases and J by 9 bases, with 14 bases left in between. The CDR3, as DNA: TGTGCCAGCAGCCCGGGATTGGTAGCGCAGTACTTC. Its protein product is CASSPGLVAQYF.

The chain uses TRBV3-1 and TRBJ2-7; D is unresolved. The V end was cut by 2 bases, the J end by 3 bases, with 8 bases between. The CDR3 consists of 13 residues. Germline CDR1 reads LGHDT; CDR2 reads YNNKEL (reference sequence). The CDR3 bases are TGTGCCAGCAGCCAACGTGGTTTCTACGAGCAGTACTTC. Protein: CASSQRGFYEQYF.

This clonotype is termed medium-sized. The chain couples TRBV5-1 to TRBJ2-7; 13 bases map to TRBD2. The germline gives CDR1 SGHRS, CDR2 YFSETQ. This CDR3 is built from 17 residues. The V and J ends lost 0 bases and 6 bases, in that order; junction bases with no gene match: 9. The CDR3 region is CASSLALAGGLLPEQYF. CDR3 in DNA: TGCGCCAGCAGCTTGGCACTAGCGGGGGGGCTTCTTCCCGAGCAGTACTTC.

The table lists this clonotype with many counts. The chain links TRBV12-3 or TRBV12-4 to TRBJ2-7, with 8 bases fitting TRBD1. This CDR3 has 11 amino acids. Unmatched junction bases numbered 5, after V lost 3 bases and J lost 13 bases. The CDR3 loop is CASSFSGGHYF. DNA for the CDR3: TGTGCCAGCAGTTTTTCAGGGGGCCACTACTTC.

The chain couples TRBV12-3 or TRBV12-4 to TRBJ2-3; D ambiguous. CDR3 length: 11 amino acids. Trimming shortened V by 6 bases and J by 8 bases, and 9 bases separated the two germline ends. The CDR3 is CASRVLVTQYF. CDR3 sequence (DNA): TGTGCCAGCAGGGTTTTGGTTACGCAGTATTTT.

There are a few counts of this clonotype. V is TRBV5-1 and J is TRBJ1-1; weak D call: TRBD1 (5 bases). The CDR3 contains 15 residues. V was clipped by 0 bases and J by 10 bases, with 19 bases between them. Germline CDR1 reads SGHRS; CDR2 reads YFSETQ. The CDR3 coding sequence is TGCGCCAGCAGCTTGGCCGGAGGGGAGTCGGTTGGAGCTTTCTTT. It codes for CASSLAGGESVGAFF.

V usage is TRBV10-1 and J usage is TRBJ2-7, with D perhaps TRBD1 (6 bases). The CDR3 runs 16 residues. Germline CDR1 WNHNN, CDR2 SYGVQD (reference sequence). V was cut by 0 bases and J by 3 bases, with 15 bases left in between. The CDR3 bases are TGCGCCAGCAGTGAGTCTACGGGGCAGGGGTACTACGAGCAGTACTTC. It translates to CASSESTGQGYYEQYF.

This clonotype was seen more than once but under ten times. The rearrangement uses TRBV7-9 and TRBJ2-5; D not certain. The CDR3 loop spans 13 amino acids. The V end lost 5 bases, the J end lost 1 base, and 8 bases lay between the germline ends. The germline gives CDR1 SEHNR, CDR2 FQNEAQ (reference sequence). This chain's CDR3 is CASSPSSQETQYF. The CDR3 bases are TGTGCCAGCAGCCCCAGCTCCCAAGAGACCCAGTACTTC. Together with reference TRBV7-9 and TRBJ2-5, the CDR3 gives the full variable domain: DTGVSQNPRHKITKRGQNVTFRCDPISEHNRLYWYRQTLGQGPEFLTYFQNEAQLEKSRLLSDRFSAERPKGSFSTLEIQRTEQGDSAMYLCASSPSSQETQYFGPGTRLLVL.

This clonotype has ten or more counts. This rearrangement joins TRBV3-1 to TRBJ2-6; possible D gene TRBD2, 6 bases. V was shortened by 4 bases and J by 2 bases, with 9 bases between the two germline ends. The germline V gene has CDR1 LGHDT and CDR2 YNNKEL (reference sequence). The CDR3 has 15 residues. The CDR3, as DNA: TGTGCCAGCAGCCCAAGGAGGGCTGGGGCCAACGTCCTGACTTTC. It encodes CASSPRRAGANVLTF.

This clonotype is labeled medium-sized. The chain couples TRBV6-1 to TRBJ2-1; 11 nucleotides align to TRBD2. J gave up 8 bases and V 6 bases, and 6 bases lay outside the gene matches. The CDR3 runs 14 residues. CDR1 MNHNS and CDR2 SASEGT come from the germline V gene. The CDR3 is CASSTSGGWDEQFF. CDR3 nucleotides: TGTGCCAGCAGCACTAGCGGGGGTTGGGATGAGCAGTTCTTC.

The chain is built from TRBV7-2 and TRBJ1-2; 9 nucleotides agree with TRBD1. CDR3 length: 15 amino acids. CDR1 and CDR2 (germline): SGHTA, FQGNSA. Trimming removed 3 bases from V and 5 bases from J; junction bases left unmatched: 7. The CDR3 DNA follows: TGTGCCAGCAGCTTCCCTAGGGGACAGGGATATGGCTACACCTTC. It codes for CASSFPRGQGYGYTF. Full variable domain (rest looked up from reference TRBV7-2 and TRBJ1-2): GAGVSQSPSNKVTEKGKDVELRCDPISGHTALYWYRQSLGQGLEFLIYFQGNSAPDKSGLPSDRFSAERTGGSVSTLTIQRTQQEDSAVYLCASSFPRGQGYGYTFGSGTRLTVV.

This clonotype was seen only a few times. The genes are TRBV6-2 or TRBV6-3 and TRBJ1-1; TRBD1 aligns across 8 bases. V lost 2 bases, J lost 12 bases, and 5 bases stayed unmatched. CDR1 is MNHEY, CDR2 SVGEGT, per germline. The length of the CDR3 is 12 residues. In DNA form, the CDR3 reads TGTGCCAGCAGTTACAGGCGGACAGGGACTTTCTTT. Translated, it gives CASSYRRTGTFF.

The V gene is TRBV28, the J gene TRBJ1-1, with D perhaps TRBD1 (5 bases). V lost 5 bases, J lost 8 bases, and 15 bases lay in between. CDR1 is MDHEN, CDR2 SYDVKM, per germline. The CDR3 contains 13 residues. The CDR3, as DNA: TGTGCCAGCAGTGAACAGGACACCTCAGAAGCTTTCTTT. It yields the protein CASSEQDTSEAFF.

The chain recombines TRBV20-1 with TRBJ1-1; no clear D. V lost 4 bases, J lost 0 bases, and 15 bases lay in between. Germline-derived CDR1 and CDR2 are DFQATT and SNEGSKA (reference sequence). The CDR3 loop spans 15 amino acids. Here the CDR3 reads CSATPLEGMNTEAFF. The CDR3 region has the DNA TGCAGTGCTACCCCTTTGGAAGGGATGAACACTGAAGCTTTCTTT.

The rearrangement links TRBV5-1 to TRBJ2-1; D is ambiguous. Germline V gene sequence: CDR1 SGHRS, CDR2 YFSETQ. The CDR3 covers 11 residues. Trimming cost V 7 bases and J 6 bases, with 8 bases left between them. The CDR3 bases are TGCGCCAGCGGATTCTCCAATGAGCAGTTCTTC. It encodes CASGFSNEQFF.

At least ten counts were recorded for this clonotype. The chain employs TRBV10-3 and TRBJ2-2, with D possibly TRBD1 on 5 matching bases. CDR1 and CDR2 from the germline V gene are ENHRY and SYGVKD. This CDR3 spans 16 amino acids. The V gene lost 6 bases and the J gene lost 3 bases, with 17 bases spanning the gap. The CDR3 DNA is TGTGCCATCAGAGGGGCCCAAGGTGTATACACCGGGGAGCTGTTTTTT. Its translation is CAIRGAQGVYTGELFF.

In its sample, this clonotype was seen many times. The CDR3 DNA reads as TGTGCCAGCAGCTTAGACAGGGCCAAAAACATTCAGTACTTC. Its translation: CASSLDRAKNIQYF. V and J are TRBV11-2 and TRBJ2-4; D gene unclear. The CDR3 totals 14 residues. V shed 0 bases and J shed 1 base, with 4 bases lying between them. Germline V gene lookup returns CDR1 SGHAT and CDR2 FQNNGV.

In this sample, this clonotype turned up many times. The chain carries TRBV15 and TRBJ1-1, with D tentatively TRBD1 (6 bases). This CDR3 has 14 residues. Trimming left V 0 bases short and J 1 base short, with 6 bases between. The germline gives CDR1 LNHNV, CDR2 YYDKDF (reference sequence). CDR3 sequence reads: CATSRDRGNTEAFF. For the CDR3, the DNA is TGTGCCACCAGCAGAGACAGGGGGAACACTGAAGCTTTCTTT.

There are a few counts of this clonotype. V is TRBV10-1 and J is TRBJ2-5, with D possibly being TRBD2 (6 bases). The CDR3 is made up of 13 amino acids. Trimming pared 8 bases from V and 0 bases from J, leaving 10 bases between. The germline V gene encodes CDR1 WNHNN and CDR2 SYGVQD (reference sequence). The CDR3 DNA reads TGCGCCAGCCGGGCGGGGAACCAAGAGACCCAGTACTTC. This sequence encodes CASRAGNQETQYF.

This clonotype was counted ten times or more. The chain employs TRBV28 and TRBJ1-1, with D perhaps TRBD1 (5 bases). The germline V gene encodes CDR1 MDHEN and CDR2 SYDVKM. The CDR3 runs to 16 residues. V was cut by 5 bases and J by 1 base, with 17 bases left in between. The CDR3 sequence: CASSDSRRGTNTEAFF. CDR3 in DNA: TGTGCCAGCAGTGACTCCAGACGGGGGACGAACACTGAAGCTTTCTTT.

By sample fraction, this clonotype is medium-sized. The chain employs TRBV28 and TRBJ1-5; 9 nucleotides agree with TRBD1. The CDR3 loop spans 15 amino acids. Germline V gene sequence: CDR1 MDHEN, CDR2 SYDVKM. Losses at the gene ends were 5 bases for V and 3 bases for J; bases not matched to a gene: 5. The CDR3 nucleotides read TGTGCCAGCAGTCCCGACAGGGGGGTCAATCAGCCCCAGCATTTT. Translated: CASSPDRGVNQPQHF.

By frequency in the sample, this clonotype is medium-sized. The chain uses TRBV5-5 and TRBJ1-2; TRBD1 is a possible D gene (6 bases). The V gene's germline CDR1 is SGHKS and CDR2 YYEKEE (reference sequence). The CDR3 runs to 14 residues. V was shortened by 6 bases and J by 0 bases, with 12 bases between the two germline ends. CDR3 nucleotides: TGTGCCAGCAACAACAGGGAAGCTAACTATGGCTACACCTTC. This gives the protein CASNNREANYGYTF.

This clonotype was seen more than once but under ten times. The rearrangement joins TRBV29-1 to TRBJ1-2; 9 bases are shared with TRBD1. The V gene end was trimmed by 7 bases and the J gene end by 6 bases; junction bases not matched to a gene: 6. CDR1 and CDR2 from the germline V gene are SQVTM and ANQGSEA. CDR3 length: 12 amino acids. CDR3 sequence: CSAERTGDGYTF. The CDR3, as DNA: TGCAGCGCTGAGAGGACAGGGGATGGCTACACCTTC.